The rows below give T cell receptor beta chains drawn from one sample of a study of blood T cells in healthy people across ages. TCRdb reanalysed the 5' RACE reads using MiXCR and keeps one entry per CDR3 protein. Here the sample spans some 900,000 distinct CDR3 sequences, around 48% being singletons. Sequenced: blood. The receptors were gathered from a man aged 25 to 45 in good health. The CDR3 runs from the conserved cysteine through the conserved F or W.

TRBV3-1	TRBJ2-1	CASSQGGASGVYNEQFF
TRBV20-1	TRBJ2-7	CSARVPIQGSEQYF
TRBV12-3/TRBV12-4	TRBJ2-7	CASSPIRTPYEQYF
TRBV28	TRBJ1-2	CASSQTRQYPNHGYTF
TRBV24-1	TRBJ1-5	CATSDSFGTGGTSNQPQHF
TRBV3-1	TRBJ1-1	CASSHRSGGLNTEAFF
TRBV29-1	TRBJ2-1	CSVEVTANKVDEQFF
TRBV12-3/TRBV12-4	TRBJ2-1	CASSMGQGRGYAQFF
TRBV3-1	TRBJ2-1	CASSQSLAAPNEQFF
TRBV29-1	TRBJ1-4	CSVQGSSNEKLFF
TRBV29-1	TRBJ2-7	CSVGGAGERYEQYF
TRBV24-1	TRBJ1-2	CATSDRDRESYGYTF
TRBV24-1	TRBJ2-6	CATSGRGQGLLGANVLTF
TRBV30	TRBJ2-7	CAWAIGQDYEQYF
TRBV6-2/TRBV6-3	TRBJ2-7	CASSSLLRRVEQYF
TRBV7-2	TRBJ1-3	CASSLSQPSSGNTIYF
TRBV9	TRBJ2-1	CASSSREGASYNEQFF
TRBV6-1	TRBJ1-5	CASRVGTFYQPQHF
TRBV20-1	-	CSASQAGGINEQYF
TRBV15	TRBJ2-3	CATSRVASADTQYF
TRBV7-9	TRBJ1-1	CASSWTGETGAFF
TRBV4-2	TRBJ2-7	CASSQVSLAGRYEQYF
TRBV7-2	TRBJ2-3	CASTSSPNSAYTQYF
TRBV7-9	TRBJ2-1	CASSLVDGTYNEQFF
TRBV5-1	TRBJ2-7	CASSLRQGTFDEQYF
TRBV12-3/TRBV12-4	TRBJ1-2	CASSLELQGPDGYTF
TRBV3-1	TRBJ2-5	CASSQDPIPREQYF
TRBV11-2	TRBJ2-7	CASSLDGLAGGQVFRSYEQYF
TRBV12-3/TRBV12-4	TRBJ2-3	CASRPASTDTQYF
TRBV12-3/TRBV12-4	TRBJ2-2	CASTIAGGFQTGELFF
TRBV20-1	TRBJ2-7	CSAEAAGGQSYEQYF
TRBV30	TRBJ2-3	CAWDSTGLAGSTQYF
TRBV20-1	TRBJ1-4	CSAKTRGQEVNEKLFF
TRBV6-5	TRBJ2-1	CASSTGQTLSYNEQFF
TRBV20-1	TRBJ2-1	CSARERRIAGATNEQFF
TRBV11-1	TRBJ1-1	CASSPNGAGVEAFF
TRBV6-5	TRBJ2-7	CASSYSSGSYEQYF
TRBV7-9	TRBJ1-2	CASSLASTAIRGYTF
TRBV20-1	TRBJ2-7	CSARDLAGHNEQYF
TRBV5-1	TRBJ2-2	CASKHSTETTGELFF
TRBV20-1	TRBJ1-1	CSAGSDREEAFF
TRBV6-2/TRBV6-3	TRBJ2-3	CASTWAGHNTDTQYF
TRBV12-3/TRBV12-4	TRBJ2-3	CASTRQGALSTDTQYF
TRBV7-2	TRBJ2-3	CASSAFGDTQYF
TRBV4-3	TRBJ2-3	CASSQAGLAVADTQYF
TRBV27	TRBJ2-7	CASSFSRLAQVQTYEQYF